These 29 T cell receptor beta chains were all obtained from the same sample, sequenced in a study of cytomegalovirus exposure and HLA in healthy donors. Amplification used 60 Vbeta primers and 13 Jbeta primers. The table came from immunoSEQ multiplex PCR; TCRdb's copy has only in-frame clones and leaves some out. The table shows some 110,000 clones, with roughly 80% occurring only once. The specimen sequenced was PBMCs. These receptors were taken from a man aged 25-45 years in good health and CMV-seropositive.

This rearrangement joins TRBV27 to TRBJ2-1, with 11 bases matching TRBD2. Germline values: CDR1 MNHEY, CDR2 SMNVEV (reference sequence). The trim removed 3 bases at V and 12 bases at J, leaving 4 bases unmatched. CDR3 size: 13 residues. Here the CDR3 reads CASSFTSGSGQFF. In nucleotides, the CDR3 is TGTGCCAGCAGTTTCACTAGCGGGAGCGGGCAGTTCTTC.

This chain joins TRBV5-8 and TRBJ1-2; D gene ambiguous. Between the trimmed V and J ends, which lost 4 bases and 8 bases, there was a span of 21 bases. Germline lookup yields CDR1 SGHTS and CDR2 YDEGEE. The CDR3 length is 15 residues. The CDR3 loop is CASSHSGGDFWGYTF. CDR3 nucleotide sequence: TGTGCCAGCAGCCATTCGGGAGGTGACTTTTGGGGCTACACCTTC.

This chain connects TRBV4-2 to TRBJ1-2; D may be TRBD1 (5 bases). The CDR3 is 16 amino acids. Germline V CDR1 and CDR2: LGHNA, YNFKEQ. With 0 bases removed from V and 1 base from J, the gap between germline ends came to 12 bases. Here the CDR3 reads CASSQEGQGLNYGYTF. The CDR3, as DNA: TGTGCCAGCAGCCAAGAAGGGCAGGGCCTTAACTATGGCTACACCTTC.

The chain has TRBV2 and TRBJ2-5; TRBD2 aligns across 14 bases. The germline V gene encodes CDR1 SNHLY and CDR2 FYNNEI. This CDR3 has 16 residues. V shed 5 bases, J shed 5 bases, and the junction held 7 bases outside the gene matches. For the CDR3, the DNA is TGTGCCAGCAGTAGACTAGCGGGAGGGCGGGGGGAGACCCAGTACTTC. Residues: CASSRLAGGRGETQYF.

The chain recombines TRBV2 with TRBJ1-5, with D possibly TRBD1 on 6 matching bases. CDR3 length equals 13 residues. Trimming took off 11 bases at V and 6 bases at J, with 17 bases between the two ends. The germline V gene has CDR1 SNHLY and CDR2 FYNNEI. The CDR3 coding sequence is TGTGCCGGACACAGGGAACAGGGTCAGCCCCAGCATTTT. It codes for CAGHREQGQPQHF.

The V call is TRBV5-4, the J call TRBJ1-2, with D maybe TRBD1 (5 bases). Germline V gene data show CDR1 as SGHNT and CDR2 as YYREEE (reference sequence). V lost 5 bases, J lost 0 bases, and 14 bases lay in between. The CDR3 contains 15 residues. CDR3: CASSSGTKANYGYTF. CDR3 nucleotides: TGTGCCAGCAGTTCCGGGACTAAAGCTAACTATGGCTACACCTTC.

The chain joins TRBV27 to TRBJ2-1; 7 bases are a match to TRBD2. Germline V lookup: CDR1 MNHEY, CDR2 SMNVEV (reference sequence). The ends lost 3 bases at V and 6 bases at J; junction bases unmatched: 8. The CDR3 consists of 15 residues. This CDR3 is CASSFELAVLNEQFF. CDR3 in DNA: TGTGCCAGCAGTTTTGAGCTAGCGGTCCTCAATGAGCAGTTCTTC.

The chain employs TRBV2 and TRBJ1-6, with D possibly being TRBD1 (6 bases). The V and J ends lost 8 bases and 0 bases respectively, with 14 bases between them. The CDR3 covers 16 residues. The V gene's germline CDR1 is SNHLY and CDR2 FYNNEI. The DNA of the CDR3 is TGTGCCAGCCACGACAGGCTGAGCTCCTATAATTCACCCCTCCACTTT. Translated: CASHDRLSSYNSPLHF.

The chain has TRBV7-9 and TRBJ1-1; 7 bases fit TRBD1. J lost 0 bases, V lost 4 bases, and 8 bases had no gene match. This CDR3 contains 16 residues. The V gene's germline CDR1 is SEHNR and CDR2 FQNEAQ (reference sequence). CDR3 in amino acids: CASSSRQGIMNTEAFF. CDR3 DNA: TGTGCCAGCAGCTCAAGACAGGGAATCATGAACACTGAAGCTTTCTTT.

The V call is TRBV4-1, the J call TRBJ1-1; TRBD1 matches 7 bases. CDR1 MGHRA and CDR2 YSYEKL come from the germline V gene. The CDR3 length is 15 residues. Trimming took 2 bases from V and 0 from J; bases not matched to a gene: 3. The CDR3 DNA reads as TGCGCCAGCAGCCAATCGGACAGGCTGAACACTGAAGCTTTCTTT. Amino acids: CASSQSDRLNTEAFF.

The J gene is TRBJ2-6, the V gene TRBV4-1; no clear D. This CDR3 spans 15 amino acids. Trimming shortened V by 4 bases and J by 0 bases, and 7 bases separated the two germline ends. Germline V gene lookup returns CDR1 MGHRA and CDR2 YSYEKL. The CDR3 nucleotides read TGCGCCAGCAGCCTGGCCCACTCTGGGGCCAACGTCCTGACTTTC. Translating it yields CASSLAHSGANVLTF.

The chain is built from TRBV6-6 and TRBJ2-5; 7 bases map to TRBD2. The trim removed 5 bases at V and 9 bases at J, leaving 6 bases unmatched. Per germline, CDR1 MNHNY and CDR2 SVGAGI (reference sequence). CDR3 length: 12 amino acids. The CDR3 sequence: CASSTTSFPQYF. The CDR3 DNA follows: TGTGCCAGCAGTACGACTAGCTTTCCCCAGTACTTC.

The CDR3 DNA is TGTGCCAGCAGTGAAAGCGCAGATCATGGCTACACCTTC. Its translation is CASSESADHGYTF. The V gene is TRBV2, the J gene TRBJ1-2; D is unclear. Per the germline V gene, CDR1 is SNHLY and CDR2 is FYNNEI. The CDR3 is 13 residues long. V dropped 2 bases and J dropped 6 bases, with 10 bases sitting between them.

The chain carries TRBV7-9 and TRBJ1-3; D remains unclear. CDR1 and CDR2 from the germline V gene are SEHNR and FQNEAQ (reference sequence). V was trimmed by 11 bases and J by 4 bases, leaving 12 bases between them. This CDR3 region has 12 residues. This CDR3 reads CAANLKGNTIYF. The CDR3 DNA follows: TGTGCCGCTAACCTGAAGGGAAACACCATATATTTT.

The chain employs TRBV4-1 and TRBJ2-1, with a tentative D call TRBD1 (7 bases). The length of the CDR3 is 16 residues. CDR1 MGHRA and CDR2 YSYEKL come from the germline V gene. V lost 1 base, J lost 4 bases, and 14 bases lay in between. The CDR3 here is CASSQGRGLLYNEQFF. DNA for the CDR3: TGCGCCAGCAGCCAAGGGAGGGGGCTTCTATACAATGAGCAGTTCTTC.

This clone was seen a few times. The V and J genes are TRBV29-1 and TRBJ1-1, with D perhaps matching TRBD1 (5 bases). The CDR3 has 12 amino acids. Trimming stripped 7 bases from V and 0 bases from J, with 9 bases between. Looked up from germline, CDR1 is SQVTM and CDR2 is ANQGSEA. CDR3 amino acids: CSADSMNTEAFF. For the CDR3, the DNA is TGCAGCGCCGACAGTATGAACACTGAAGCTTTCTTT.

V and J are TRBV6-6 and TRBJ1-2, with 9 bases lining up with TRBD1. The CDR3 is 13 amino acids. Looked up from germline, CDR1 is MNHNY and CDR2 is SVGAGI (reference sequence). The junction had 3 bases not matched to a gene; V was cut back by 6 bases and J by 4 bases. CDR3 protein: CASRRQGGYGYTF. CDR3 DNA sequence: TGTGCCAGCAGAAGACAGGGGGGCTATGGCTACACCTTC.

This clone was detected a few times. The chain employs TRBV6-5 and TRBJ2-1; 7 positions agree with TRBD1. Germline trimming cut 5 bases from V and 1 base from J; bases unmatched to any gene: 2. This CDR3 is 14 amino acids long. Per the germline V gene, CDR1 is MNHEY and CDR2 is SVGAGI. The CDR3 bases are TGTGCCAGCAGTGAACAGGGGTCCTACAATGAGCAGTTCTTC. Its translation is CASSEQGSYNEQFF.

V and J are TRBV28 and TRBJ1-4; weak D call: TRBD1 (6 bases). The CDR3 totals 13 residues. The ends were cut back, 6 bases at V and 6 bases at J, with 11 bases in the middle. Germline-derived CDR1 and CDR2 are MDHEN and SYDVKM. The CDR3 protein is CASRPWTDEKLFF. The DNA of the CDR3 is TGTGCCAGCAGACCCTGGACAGATGAAAAACTGTTTTTT.

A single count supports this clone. CDR3 DNA: TGCGCCAGCAGCTTGGGGGCAGGGGGCACAGATACGCAGTATTTT. It is translated as CASSLGAGGTDTQYF. The V and J genes are TRBV5-1 and TRBJ2-3; D is possibly TRBD1 (6 bases). CDR1 SGHRS and CDR2 YFSETQ come from the germline V gene. The CDR3 runs to 15 residues. Trimming pared 0 bases from V and 1 base from J, leaving 9 bases between.

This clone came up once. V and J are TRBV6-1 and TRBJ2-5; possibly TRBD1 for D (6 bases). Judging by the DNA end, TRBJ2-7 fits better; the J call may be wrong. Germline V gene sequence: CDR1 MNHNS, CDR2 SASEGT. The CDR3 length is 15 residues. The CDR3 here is CASSESGTTYYEQYF. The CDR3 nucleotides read TGTGCCAGCAGTGAAAGTGGGACAACGTACTACGAGCAGTACTTC.

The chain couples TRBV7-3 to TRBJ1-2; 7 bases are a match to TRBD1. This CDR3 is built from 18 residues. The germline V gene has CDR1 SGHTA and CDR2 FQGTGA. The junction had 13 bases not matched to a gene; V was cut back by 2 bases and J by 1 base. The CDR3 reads CASSLPYRQGGINYGYTF. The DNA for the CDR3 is TGTGCCAGCAGCTTACCCTATCGACAGGGTGGTATTAACTATGGCTACACCTTC.

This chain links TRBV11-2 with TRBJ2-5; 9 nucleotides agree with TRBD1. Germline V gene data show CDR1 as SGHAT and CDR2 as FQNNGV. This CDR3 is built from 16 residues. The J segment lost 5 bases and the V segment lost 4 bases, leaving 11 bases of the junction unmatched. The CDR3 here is CASSSTGTGRRETQYF. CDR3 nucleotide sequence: TGTGCCAGCAGCTCCACCGGGACAGGGAGGAGGGAGACCCAGTACTTC.

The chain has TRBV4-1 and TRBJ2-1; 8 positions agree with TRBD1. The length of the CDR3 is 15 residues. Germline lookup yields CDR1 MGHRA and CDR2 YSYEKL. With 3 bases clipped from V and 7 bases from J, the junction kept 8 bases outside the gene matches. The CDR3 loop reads CASSQAGTGRNEQFF. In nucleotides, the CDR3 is TGCGCCAGCAGCCAGGCAGGGACAGGTCGGAATGAGCAGTTCTTC.

The CDR3 nucleotides read TGCGCCAGCAGCTTGTTCCGCGGCAACACAGATACGCAGTATTTT. This gives the protein CASSLFRGNTDTQYF. J is TRBJ2-3 and V is TRBV5-1; no firm D call. The CDR3 contains 15 residues. Germline values: CDR1 SGHRS, CDR2 YFSETQ. The V end lost 1 base, the J end lost 2 bases, and 11 bases lay between the germline ends.

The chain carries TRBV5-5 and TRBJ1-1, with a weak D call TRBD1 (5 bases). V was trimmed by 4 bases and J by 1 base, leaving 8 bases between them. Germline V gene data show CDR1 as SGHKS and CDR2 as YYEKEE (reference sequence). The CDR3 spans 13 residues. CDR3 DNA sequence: TGTGCCAGCAGCCTGACAGCGAACACTGAAGCTTTCTTT. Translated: CASSLTANTEAFF.

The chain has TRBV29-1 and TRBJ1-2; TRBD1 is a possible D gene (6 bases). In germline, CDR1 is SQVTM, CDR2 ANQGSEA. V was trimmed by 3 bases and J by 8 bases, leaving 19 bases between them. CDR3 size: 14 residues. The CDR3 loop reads CSVEGKGVLKGYTF. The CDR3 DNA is TGCAGCGTTGAGGGCAAGGGGGTATTAAAAGGCTACACCTTC.

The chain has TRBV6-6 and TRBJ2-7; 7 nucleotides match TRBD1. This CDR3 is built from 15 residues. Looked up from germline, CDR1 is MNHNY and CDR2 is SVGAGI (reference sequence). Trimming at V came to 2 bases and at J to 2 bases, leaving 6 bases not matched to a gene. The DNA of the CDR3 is TGTGCCAGCAGTTACGCAAAGGGGGCTCCCTACGAGCAGTACGTC. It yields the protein CASSYAKGAPYEQYV.

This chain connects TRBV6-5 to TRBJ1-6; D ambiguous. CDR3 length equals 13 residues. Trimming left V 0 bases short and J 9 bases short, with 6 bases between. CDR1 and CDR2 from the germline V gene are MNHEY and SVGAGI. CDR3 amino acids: CASSYSGSSPLHF. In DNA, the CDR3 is TGTGCCAGCAGTTACTCCGGGTCTTCACCCCTCCACTTT.